This passage covers 27 T cell receptor beta chains from one sample sequenced in a study of blood T cell repertoires in COVID-19. Repertoires were generated with immunoSEQ multiplex PCR, while TCRdb's copy carries only in-frame clones and drops some. Counted here are fewer than 500,000 clones, about 90% occurring once; the ten biggest clones make up approximately 2%. The sequencing sample was made of PBMCs or T cells enriched from blood (not recorded which). The receptors derive from a young woman with acute COVID-19.

This chain joins TRBV5-6 and TRBJ1-2, with TRBD1 as a possible D gene (6 bases). The CDR3 runs to 14 residues. Germline CDR1 is SGHDT and CDR2 is YYEEEE. Deletions cut 0 bases from V and 6 bases from J, with 12 bases between. The CDR3 protein is CASSLGQGTNGYTF. For the CDR3, the DNA is TGTGCCAGCAGCTTGGGCCAGGGGACGAATGGCTACACCTTC.

This chain links TRBV20-1 with TRBJ1-1, with unresolved D. Per the germline V gene, CDR1 is DFQATT and CDR2 is SNEGSKA (reference sequence). The CDR3 is 9 residues long. CDR3: CTPGTEAFF. CDR3 nucleotide sequence: TGCACCCCGGGCACTGAAGCTTTCTTT.

This chain connects TRBV28 to TRBJ2-3; 11 bases line up with TRBD1. The CDR3 loop spans 14 amino acids. The germline V gene encodes CDR1 MDHEN and CDR2 SYDVKM. Trimming removed 5 bases from V and 4 bases from J; junction bases left unmatched: 2. The CDR3 sequence is CASSRDRGSDTQYF. CDR3 in DNA: TGTGCCAGCAGTCGGGACAGGGGGTCAGATACGCAGTATTTT.

This chain joins TRBV29-1 and TRBJ2-5, with 10 bases matching TRBD1. Germline CDR1 is SQVTM and CDR2 is ANQGSEA. The CDR3 consists of 15 residues. V lost 7 bases and J lost 5; bases outside the gene matches: 13. CDR3 nucleotides: TGCAGCGCGTCGGGCGGACAGGGGGAAGGCGAGACCCAGTACTTC. Translated: CSASGGQGEGETQYF.

This rearrangement joins TRBV7-9 to TRBJ2-1; D gene uncertain. This CDR3 contains 11 residues. The germline CDR1 and CDR2 sequences are SEHNR and FQNEAQ (reference sequence). Trimming shortened V by 1 base and J by 9 bases, and 4 bases separated the two germline ends. Here the CDR3 reads CASSLGVEQFF. CDR3 DNA: TGTGCCAGCAGCTTAGGAGTTGAGCAGTTCTTC.

The V gene is TRBV5-5, the J gene TRBJ1-5; TRBD1 agrees at 9 bases. Trimming removed 7 bases from V and 4 bases from J; junction bases left unmatched: 6. Germline CDR1 SGHKS, CDR2 YYEKEE (reference sequence). This CDR3 is 14 amino acids long. CDR3 in amino acids: CASGQGRLNQPQHF. The CDR3 bases are TGTGCCAGCGGACAGGGGCGGTTAAATCAGCCCCAGCATTTT.

The V call is TRBV9, the J call TRBJ2-1, with 11 nucleotides matching TRBD2. Trimming took 1 base from V and 4 from J; bases not matched to a gene: 4. CDR1 and CDR2 from the germline V gene are SGDLS and YYNGEE. This CDR3 has 16 residues. The CDR3 loop is CASSVLSGGDYNEQFF. CDR3 coding DNA: TGTGCCAGCAGCGTACTTAGCGGGGGGGATTACAATGAGCAGTTCTTC.

In nucleotides, the CDR3 is TGTGCCAGCAGCAACCCAGGGCAGCCCCAGCATTTT. Amino acids: CASSNPGQPQHF. The chain recombines TRBV9 with TRBJ1-5, with D possibly TRBD1 on 5 matching bases. This CDR3 has 12 amino acids. Germline CDR1 is SGDLS and CDR2 is YYNGEE. The V end was cut by 4 bases, the J end by 7 bases, with 9 bases between. Full variable domain (missing parts from reference TRBV9 and TRBJ1-5): DSGVTQTPKHLITATGQRVTLRCSPRSGDLSVYWYQQSLDQGLQFLIQYYNGEERAKGNILERFSAQQFPDLHSELNLSSLELGDSALYFCASSNPGQPQHFGDGTRLSIL.

Here the CDR3 DNA reads TGTGCCAGCAGCCAGCGGGGGAGTTACTACAATGAGCAGTTCTTC. This codes for CASSQRGSYYNEQFF. J is TRBJ2-1 and V is TRBV27; 8 bases agree with TRBD2. Germline CDR1 reads MNHEY; CDR2 reads SMNVEV (reference sequence). The V segment lost 6 bases and the J segment 3 bases; nucleotides outside the gene matches: 7. The CDR3 is made up of 15 amino acids.

V and J are TRBV5-1 and TRBJ1-2; 9 bases align to TRBD1. The CDR3 is made up of 14 amino acids. Trimming removed 4 bases from V and 5 bases from J; junction bases left unmatched: 6. In germline, CDR1 is SGHRS, CDR2 YFSETQ. CDR3 DNA: TGCGCCAGCAGCAATACAGGGGGCGGGTATGGCTACACCTTC. This translates into CASSNTGGGYGYTF.

The V gene is TRBV19, the J gene TRBJ2-1; the match to TRBD2 covers 14 bases. V was pared by 6 bases and J by 10 bases, with 2 bases of the junction left unmatched. CDR1 and CDR2 (germline): LNHDA, SQIVND (reference sequence). The CDR3 spans 13 residues. The CDR3 region is CASRTSGRVEQFF. The CDR3 bases are TGTGCCAGTAGGACTAGCGGGAGGGTAGAGCAGTTCTTC.

The V call is TRBV7-9, the J call TRBJ1-2, with TRBD1 as a possible D gene (6 bases). Germline V gene lookup returns CDR1 SEHNR and CDR2 FQNEAQ (reference sequence). The V and J ends lost 3 bases and 8 bases respectively, with 19 bases between them. The length of the CDR3 is 15 residues. CDR3 protein: CASSFLLTGGLGYTF. The CDR3 DNA is TGTGCCAGCAGCTTCTTATTAACGGGGGGGCTCGGCTACACCTTC.

The rearrangement uses TRBV11-1 and TRBJ2-7, with 7 bases aligning to TRBD1. J lost 6 bases, V lost 0 bases, and 11 bases had no gene match. The CDR3 spans 16 residues. Per the germline V gene, CDR1 is SGHAT and CDR2 is FQDESV (reference sequence). The CDR3: CASSLAWGRGSLEQYF. The CDR3 coding sequence is TGTGCCAGCAGCTTAGCATGGGGCAGGGGGTCTCTCGAGCAGTACTTC.

The rearrangement links TRBV2 to TRBJ1-2, with 7 bases matching TRBD1. Per the germline V gene, CDR1 is SNHLY and CDR2 is FYNNEI. The CDR3 covers 14 residues. J gave up 3 bases and V 6 bases, and 7 bases lay outside the gene matches. The CDR3 protein is CASSADREYYGYTF. For the CDR3, the DNA is TGTGCCAGCAGCGCAGACAGGGAATACTATGGCTACACCTTC.

This clone occurred once. CDR3 in DNA: TGTGCCAGCTTAGACAGGGGAAGGGAGGAGCAGTACTTC. Translating gives CASLDRGREEQYF. The rearrangement links TRBV28 to TRBJ2-7, with 8 bases lining up with TRBD1. The germline gives CDR1 MDHEN, CDR2 SYDVKM. The CDR3 runs 13 residues. The ends lost 8 bases at V and 7 bases at J; junction bases unmatched: 10.

This clone showed up just once. In the same sample, other DNA sequences code for this CDR3. V and J are TRBV7-9 and TRBJ2-2, with 7 bases lining up with TRBD2. The V gene's germline CDR1 is SEHNR and CDR2 FQNEAQ (reference sequence). This CDR3 is 15 amino acids long. The V and J ends lost 2 bases and 0 bases, in that order; junction bases with no gene match: 0. For the CDR3, the DNA is TGTGCCAGCAGCTTACTAGCGGCGAACACCGGGGAGCTGTTTTTT. Encoded protein: CASSLLAANTGELFF.

This clone has only one observation. This chain connects TRBV28 to TRBJ1-2; D remains unclear. Germline CDR1 reads MDHEN; CDR2 reads SYDVKM. V lost 6 bases and J lost 7, with 9 bases in between. The CDR3 is 11 residues long. CDR3 region: CASRVDFGYTF. The CDR3 DNA sequence: TGTGCCAGCAGGGTAGATTTTGGCTACACCTTC.

On this clone: The sample contains more than one DNA sequence encoding this CDR3. V usage is TRBV6-5 and J usage is TRBJ2-3; D is possibly TRBD1 (5 bases). The germline CDR1 and CDR2 sequences are MNHEY and SVGAGI. This CDR3 is 14 amino acids long. Trimming removed 2 bases at V and 0 bases at J, with 6 bases between. CDR3 DNA: TGTGCCAGCAGTTACAGGGGTAGCACAGATACGCAGTATTTT. Protein sequence: CASSYRGSTDTQYF.

The DNA of the CDR3 is TGTGCCAGCTCTGGTGCGAGGGCGGACGCAGCCTACGAGCAGTACTTC. Protein sequence: CASSGARADAAYEQYF. The chain carries TRBV18 and TRBJ2-7; D is perhaps TRBD2 (5 bases). CDR3 size: 16 residues. The V gene's germline CDR1 is KGHSH and CDR2 LQKENI. The V end lost 6 bases, the J end lost 2 bases, and 20 bases lay between the germline ends.

The chain couples TRBV10-2 to TRBJ1-1, with 7 nucleotides matching TRBD1. This CDR3 is 10 amino acids long. Trimming took 8 bases from V and 7 from J; bases not matched to a gene: 1. Germline lookup yields CDR1 WSHSY and CDR2 SAAADI. The chain's CDR3 is CASGTVEAFF. In DNA form, the CDR3 reads TGCGCCAGCGGGACAGTTGAAGCTTTCTTT.

The CDR3 here is CASSSPTGSWYEQYF. In nucleotides, the CDR3 is TGTGCCAGCAGCTCCCCGACAGGGTCTTGGTACGAGCAGTACTTC. This chain links TRBV7-9 with TRBJ2-7; 7 bases match TRBD1. The ends lost 4 bases at V and 4 bases at J; junction bases unmatched: 10. CDR3 length: 15 residues. The germline gives CDR1 SEHNR, CDR2 FQNEAQ (reference sequence).

The chain is built from TRBV10-2 and TRBJ2-1; tentative D call: TRBD2 (5 bases). The CDR3 has 13 amino acids. The V end was cut by 4 bases, the J end by 7 bases, with 11 bases between. CDR1 WSHSY and CDR2 SAAADI come from the germline V gene. CDR3 nucleotide sequence: TGCGCCAGCAGTGTAATCTCGGGGAATGAGCAGTTCTTC. This gives the protein CASSVISGNEQFF.

The chain uses TRBV19 and TRBJ1-5, with D maybe TRBD1 (6 bases). V was trimmed by 4 bases and J by 6 bases, leaving 10 bases between them. This CDR3 has 13 amino acids. Germline V CDR1 and CDR2: LNHDA, SQIVND (reference sequence). CDR3 DNA sequence: TGTGCCAGTAGTAAACAGGGCGCTCAGCCCCAGCATTTT. Translation gives CASSKQGAQPQHF.

This chain's CDR3 is CASSHPTTGSYEQYF. For the CDR3, the DNA is TGCGCCAGCAGCCATCCCACGACAGGCTCCTACGAGCAGTACTTC. V usage is TRBV4-1 and J usage is TRBJ2-7, with a tentative D call TRBD1 (6 bases). The CDR3 loop spans 15 amino acids. Trimming removed 3 bases from V and 0 bases from J, with 12 bases in between. Germline CDR1 is MGHRA and CDR2 is YSYEKL.

On this clone itself: The identical CDR3 is also encoded by other nucleotide sequences in the sample. This sequence joins TRBV28 and TRBJ1-2; a weak D match, TRBD1 (6 bases). Germline V CDR1 and CDR2: MDHEN, SYDVKM. V was trimmed by 6 bases and J by 2 bases, leaving 10 bases between them. The CDR3 is made up of 13 amino acids. CDR3 DNA: TGTGCCAGCAGCCTAACAGGGAACTATGGCTACACCTTC. This translates into CASSLTGNYGYTF.

This clone was detected once. CDR3 nucleotides: TGCGCCAGCAGCTTGAAGTCGAGGACAGGGACTTACAATGAGCAGTTCTTC. This translates into CASSLKSRTGTYNEQFF. This sequence joins TRBV5-1 and TRBJ2-1; 8 bases fit TRBD1. CDR1 and CDR2 from the germline V gene are SGHRS and YFSETQ. The ends lost 1 base at V and 4 bases at J; junction bases unmatched: 10. The CDR3 loop spans 17 amino acids.

This chain links TRBV3-1 (or the pseudogene TRBV3-2) with TRBJ2-1; D ambiguous. Trimming took off 2 bases at V and 2 bases at J, with 4 bases between the two ends. The germline V gene has CDR1 LGHDT and CDR2 YNNKEL (reference sequence). The CDR3 is 13 residues long. CDR3 sequence reads: CASSQSTYNEQFF. CDR3 nucleotides: TGTGCCAGCAGCCAATCTACCTACAATGAGCAGTTCTTC.